This T cell receptor beta chain was captured by sequencing in a study of tumor-infiltrating lymphocytes in primary liver carcinoma. Study conclusions and caveats: Tumors and blood were compared for top-250-clone fraction, and tumors had the significantly higher value (p = 0.039).

This CDR3 is built from 13 residues. V lost 7 bases to trimming and J lost 11 bases, with 21 bases between them. Germline assignment: CDR1 SGHAT and CDR2 FQDESV (reference sequence). This clonotype showed up just once. Its antigen is unknown. Total RNA amounting to approximately 460 ng was the source from which TCR beta cDNA was made with a constant-region primer. ARM-PCR was slightly modified, and three nested multiplex PCR rounds with it gave rise to the TCR beta libraries. Rounds one and two of PCR, each of 10 cycles, were primed with TRBV1-TRBV30 forward primers and a C-beta reverse primer. TCRdb independently ran MiXCR on the multiplex PCR reads; one entry per CDR3 protein. In the table there are roughly 100,000 distinct CDR3 sequences, roughly 80% of which are singletons. From unsorted bulk tissue weighing roughly 17-31 mg, DNA and RNA were co-extracted.

The specimen was liver tumor tissue from sampling region 3. This sample's subset: tumor region T3, left-lateral pole. The TCR comes from a man aged 35-49 years with primary liver carcinoma and hepatitis B virus infection. The chain links TRBV11-1 to TRBJ2-7; tentative D call: TRBD1 (5 bases). CDR3 DNA: TGTGCCAGCAAGGGGAAGCGATCCTACAAGGAGTACTTC. As protein: CASKGKRSYKEYF.